This passage covers 26 T cell receptor beta chains from one sample sequenced in a study of T cell responses to AZD1222 COVID-19 vaccine. Sequencing used immunoSEQ multiplex PCR; TCRdb keeps in-frame clones, though not all of them. The data contain roughly 120,000 clones, roughly 84% of them singletons. Sequenced here: peripheral blood, sampled on day 0 of AZD1222 vaccination. The receptors stem from an adult in good health.

The CDR3 spells CASSEDRGYSNQPQHF. The CDR3 bases are TGTGCCAGCAGTGAGGACAGGGGGTATAGCAATCAGCCCCAGCATTTT. The chain recombines TRBV6-1 with TRBJ1-5, with 10 bases aligning to TRBD1. The germline CDR1 and CDR2 sequences are MNHNS and SASEGT. The CDR3 has 16 residues. The V segment lost 3 bases and the J segment 0 bases; nucleotides outside the gene matches: 2.

The V and J genes are TRBV7-9 and TRBJ2-1; D perhaps matches TRBD1 (6 bases). The germline V gene encodes CDR1 SEHNR and CDR2 FQNEAQ (reference sequence). This CDR3 is 17 amino acids long. V was trimmed by 7 bases and J by 1 base, leaving 20 bases between them. The CDR3: CASTGPYGGRSYNEQFF. The CDR3, as DNA: TGTGCCAGCACCGGGCCCTATGGGGGCCGGTCCTACAATGAGCAGTTCTTC.

The chain links TRBV19 to TRBJ2-7; D assignment may be TRBD1 or TRBD2 (5 bases each). Germline CDR1 is LNHDA and CDR2 is SQIVND (reference sequence). V shed 3 bases and J shed 7 bases, with 10 bases lying between them. The CDR3 is made up of 12 amino acids. The CDR3 sequence: CASSMRGLEQYF. The CDR3 region has the DNA TGTGCCAGTAGTATGAGGGGTCTAGAGCAGTACTTC.

The gene calls are TRBV5-6 and TRBJ1-6, with 7 bases that match TRBD1. Trimming cost V 4 bases and J 9 bases; bases outside gene matches: 10. Germline-derived CDR1 and CDR2 are SGHDT and YYEEEE. This CDR3 contains 15 residues. The CDR3 reads CASSPTGAGGSPLHF. The CDR3 DNA follows: TGTGCCAGCAGCCCCACAGGGGCCGGGGGTTCACCCCTCCACTTT. The complete variable domain, with remaining parts taken from reference TRBV5-6 and TRBJ1-6, reads DAGVTQSPTHLIKTRGQQVTLRCSPKSGHDTVSWYQQALGQGPQFIFQYYEEEERQRGNFPDRFSGHQFPNYSSELNVNALLLGDSALYLCASSPTGAGGSPLHFGNGTRLTVT.

This chain uses TRBV5-1 with TRBJ2-1; 13 nucleotides agree with TRBD2. Per the germline V gene, CDR1 is SGHRS and CDR2 is YFSETQ. The CDR3 length is 17 residues. V was clipped by 4 bases and J by 3 bases; unmatched bases: 7. Written as DNA, the CDR3 is TGCGCCAGCAGCCCGACTAGCGGGGGGCTCTTCTACAATGAGCAGTTCTTC. It codes for CASSPTSGGLFYNEQFF.

By share of the sample, this clone is medium-sized (0.01 to 0.1%). This sequence joins TRBV28 and TRBJ1-5; no clear D gene. This CDR3 comprises 14 residues. The V end was cut by 5 bases, the J end by 6 bases, with 14 bases between. The germline V gene has CDR1 MDHEN and CDR2 SYDVKM. CDR3 sequence (DNA): TGTGCCAGCAGTCCCCCGGCGCGAGGTCAGCCCCAGCATTTT. Translation: CASSPPARGQPQHF.

The CDR3 coding sequence is TGTGCCAGCAGTTCCCCGGGGGGGCGCAATGAGCAGTTCTTC. Translated, it gives CASSSPGGRNEQFF. J is TRBJ2-1 and V is TRBV27; 8 nucleotides align to TRBD2. Germline CDR1 MNHEY, CDR2 SMNVEV (reference sequence). This CDR3 is built from 14 residues. V was clipped by 4 bases and J by 6 bases; unmatched bases: 5.

This chain links TRBV3-1 (or the pseudogene TRBV3-2) with TRBJ1-4; tentatively, D is TRBD1 (5 bases). Trimming stripped 0 bases from V and 12 bases from J, with 14 bases between. From germline, CDR1 is LGHDT and CDR2 YNNKEL (reference sequence). This CDR3 has 14 residues. Here the CDR3 reads CASSQDLSWGQLFF. DNA for the CDR3: TGTGCCAGCAGCCAAGATTTATCTTGGGGACAACTGTTTTTT.

This clone was counted a single time. The CDR3 sequence is CASSEESWGGYGYTF. CDR3 bases: TGTGCCAGCAGTGAAGAGAGTTGGGGAGGCTATGGCTACACCTTC. This chain uses TRBV6-1 with TRBJ1-2; D unresolved. This CDR3 has 15 residues. V shed 1 base and J shed 4 bases, with 13 bases lying between them. CDR1 and CDR2 from the germline V gene are MNHNS and SASEGT.

CDR3: CASSLGNEQFF. The CDR3 DNA is TGTGCCAGCAGCTTAGGGAATGAGCAGTTCTTC. This sequence joins TRBV11-3 and TRBJ2-1; D uncertain. V lost 1 base to trimming and J lost 7 bases, with 2 bases between them. The CDR3 runs 11 residues. Germline loops: CDR1 SGHNT, CDR2 YENEEA.

CDR3 DNA: TGTGCCACACAGCCCCTTAGCGGGGCGTTCTACGAGCAGTACTTC. It translates to CATQPLSGAFYEQYF. The chain employs TRBV10-3 and TRBJ2-7; 8 bases line up with TRBD2. V shed 10 bases and J 3 bases; nucleotides not matched to a gene: 14. CDR3 length: 15 residues. The germline V gene has CDR1 ENHRY and CDR2 SYGVKD.

CDR3 bases: TGTGCCAGCAGCTTTGGGCAAGAACCCCAGCATTTT. This encodes CASSFGQEPQHF. This chain connects TRBV7-2 to TRBJ1-5; D ambiguous. With 3 bases removed from V and 10 bases from J, the gap between germline ends came to 10 bases. Germline V gene lookup returns CDR1 SGHTA and CDR2 FQGNSA. This CDR3 comprises 12 residues.

V and J are TRBV6-2 or TRBV6-3 and TRBJ1-2, with D uncertain. CDR3 length equals 11 residues. Germline V lookup: CDR1 MNHEY, CDR2 SVGEGT. V lost 5 bases, J lost 0 bases, and 1 base lay in between. CDR3 sequence: CASSTNYGYTF. In DNA, the CDR3 is TGTGCCAGCAGTACTAACTATGGCTACACCTTC.

The J gene is TRBJ1-4, the V gene TRBV4-3; D remains unclear. Germline CDR1 and CDR2: LGHNA and YSLEER. This CDR3 is built from 17 residues. V lost 1 base and J 0 bases, leaving 12 bases between the germline ends. For the CDR3, the DNA is TGCGCCAGCAGCCAAGCGGAGGCAGGCGCAACTAATGAAAAACTGTTTTTT. Amino acids: CASSQAEAGATNEKLFF.

The gene calls are TRBV6-6 and TRBJ1-1; D is perhaps TRBD1 (5 bases). The germline V gene encodes CDR1 MNHNY and CDR2 SVGAGI (reference sequence). Trimming took 5 bases from V and 2 from J, leaving 12 bases between them. The CDR3 extends over 14 amino acids. CDR3 sequence (DNA): TGTGCCAGCAGTCAGGGTAGCACAAACACTGAAGCTTTCTTT. Translated, it gives CASSQGSTNTEAFF.

V usage is TRBV10-3 and J usage is TRBJ2-5; a possible D gene is TRBD2 (5 bases). V was trimmed by 4 bases and J by 5 bases, leaving 14 bases between them. This CDR3 spans 14 amino acids. Germline V gene data show CDR1 as ENHRY and CDR2 as SYGVKD. The CDR3 is CAISGVETGETQYF. The CDR3 nucleotides are TGTGCCATCAGTGGAGTCGAGACGGGGGAGACCCAGTACTTC.

V and J are TRBV7-9 and TRBJ1-5; D might be TRBD1 (6 bases). Per germline, CDR1 SEHNR and CDR2 FQNEAQ (reference sequence). Trimming shortened V by 5 bases and J by 0 bases, and 11 bases separated the two germline ends. This CDR3 has 15 amino acids. The CDR3 sequence: CASSGDNDSNQPQHF. The CDR3 region has the DNA TGTGCCAGCAGCGGGGACAATGATAGCAATCAGCCCCAGCATTTT.

This clone occurred once. The chain links TRBV19 to TRBJ2-5, with 7 bases matching TRBD1. Germline CDR1 and CDR2: LNHDA and SQIVND (reference sequence). The CDR3 consists of 15 residues. V lost 8 bases and J lost 4; bases outside the gene matches: 13. CDR3 sequence: CASATGAAGRETQYF. The CDR3 DNA reads as TGTGCCAGTGCTACAGGGGCCGCGGGCAGAGAGACCCAGTACTTC.

This clone was picked up a small number of times. V gene TRBV15 combines with J gene TRBJ1-1; 7 bases are shared with TRBD1. V was clipped by 6 bases and J by 0 bases; unmatched bases: 4. The CDR3 is 14 amino acids. Germline assignment: CDR1 LNHNV and CDR2 YYDKDF (reference sequence). DNA of the CDR3: TGTGCCACCAGGGACAGGCACATGAACACTGAAGCTTTCTTT. Protein product: CATRDRHMNTEAFF.

The rearrangement uses TRBV27 and TRBJ2-6, with a tentative D call TRBD1 (7 bases). Germline CDR1 reads MNHEY; CDR2 reads SMNVEV (reference sequence). There are 16 residues in the CDR3. Trimming removed 4 bases from V and 2 bases from J, with 12 bases in between. The CDR3 DNA reads TGTGCCAGCAGTTGGTCAGGGGGGACTGGGGCCAACGTCCTGACTTTC. It yields the protein CASSWSGGTGANVLTF.

V usage is TRBV11-3 and J usage is TRBJ2-5, with D tentatively TRBD2 (5 bases). CDR1 is SGHNT and CDR2 is YENEEA in the germline V gene. The CDR3 sequence is 11 residues long. V gave up 5 bases and J gave up 4 bases, with 5 bases separating them. CDR3 sequence (DNA): TGTGCCAGCAGCCGGGGAGAGACCCAGTACTTC. This translates into CASSRGETQYF.

This clone was counted only a few times. The chain employs TRBV5-1 and TRBJ2-1, with D possibly TRBD2 on 6 matching bases. CDR1 is SGHRS, CDR2 YFSETQ, per germline. This CDR3 has 11 amino acids. V was pared by 2 bases and J by 12 bases, with 9 bases between. CDR3 sequence reads: CASSLLGGQFF. The CDR3 coding sequence is TGCGCCAGCAGCTTATTGGGGGGGCAGTTCTTC.

The chain has TRBV4-1 and TRBJ1-1; D is possibly TRBD1 (5 bases). Per germline, CDR1 MGHRA and CDR2 YSYEKL. The CDR3 is 16 amino acids. Trimming removed 1 base from V and 4 bases from J, with 16 bases in between. CDR3 coding DNA: TGCGCCAGCAGCCAAGTACGGGGGGAGGAGGTCACTGAAGCTTTCTTT. Translation: CASSQVRGEEVTEAFF.

The CDR3 nucleotides are TGTGCCAGTAGTATACAGGGGGCCTTCGGGGAGCTGTTTTTT. This gives the protein CASSIQGAFGELFF. The V and J genes are TRBV19 and TRBJ2-2; 8 bases align to TRBD1. J lost 7 bases, V lost 2 bases, and 3 bases had no gene match. This CDR3 is 14 amino acids long. The germline V gene has CDR1 LNHDA and CDR2 SQIVND (reference sequence).

This chain uses TRBV6-2 or TRBV6-3 with TRBJ1-1, with 7 bases that match TRBD1. Trimming removed 7 bases from V and 6 bases from J; junction bases left unmatched: 8. This CDR3 contains 13 residues. CDR1 is MNHEY and CDR2 is SVGEGT in the germline V gene. CDR3 DNA sequence: TGTGCCAGCACCCCAGGGGGGTTTCCTGAAGCTTTCTTT. It specifies CASTPGGFPEAFF.

V is TRBV3-1 (or the pseudogene TRBV3-2) and J is TRBJ2-5; D might be TRBD1 or TRBD2, each matching 5 bases. The germline V gene encodes CDR1 LGHDT and CDR2 YNNKEL (reference sequence). The CDR3 contains 16 residues. V was shortened by 4 bases and J by 1 base, with 16 bases between the two germline ends. The CDR3 here is CASSLKGTFPQETQYF. The CDR3 DNA is TGTGCCAGCAGCCTTAAGGGGACGTTTCCCCAAGAGACCCAGTACTTC.